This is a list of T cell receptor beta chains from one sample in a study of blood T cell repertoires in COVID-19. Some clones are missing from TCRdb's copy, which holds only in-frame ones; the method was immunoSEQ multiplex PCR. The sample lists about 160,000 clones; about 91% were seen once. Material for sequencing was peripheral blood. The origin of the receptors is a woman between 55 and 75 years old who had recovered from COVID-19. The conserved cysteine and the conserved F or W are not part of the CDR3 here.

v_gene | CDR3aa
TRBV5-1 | ASSPGLAGGTDTQY
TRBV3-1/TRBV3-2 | ASSPGIVQY
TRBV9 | ASSRGTANYGYT
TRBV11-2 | ASSPRRDRVIHEQY
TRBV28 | ASSFSPGPTYEQY
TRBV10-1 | ASSGWGTAGGWTKNIQY
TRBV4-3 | ASSQSRGQVTDTQY
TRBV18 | ASSPRTGEEQPQH
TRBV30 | AWSVRGRNYGYT
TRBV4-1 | ASSQGTGVGNQPQH
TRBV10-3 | AISERTGQYEQY
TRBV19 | ASTSSWRGAQPQH
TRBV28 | ASSPGQGTTYEQY
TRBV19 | ASRSPRVSEAF
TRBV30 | AWFSNEKLF
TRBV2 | ASGAGQLNTEAF
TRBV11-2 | ASSTGGTEAF
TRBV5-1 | ASSLGTVNTGELF
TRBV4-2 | ASSQGEAGGFDEQF
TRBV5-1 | ASSSLGGLSNTEAF
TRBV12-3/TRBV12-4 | ANNKGKNTEAF
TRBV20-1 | SASQNKNSPLH